This T cell receptor beta chain was obtained from a study of naive and memory T cell subsets. Cells stained for CD3, CD4, CD8, CD45RA and CD27 were sorted into four subsets. Study results and limitations: A few larger clonotypes appeared in naive repertoires, especially CD8, possibly memory cells re-expressing CD45RA. Gini index rose across naive, CM, EM and EMRA in CD4 and CD8.

This clonotype was observed a few times. Its antigen remains unidentified. The beta constant-region primer was an equimolar mix of two oligonucleotides covering TRBC1 and TRBC2. Four rounds of PCR amplified the ligated cDNA using nested alpha and beta constant-region primers plus SP2. TCRdb ran MiXCR on the UMI-ligation and nested PCR reads and lists one entry per CDR3 protein. The sample holds about 140,000 distinct CDR3 sequences, approximately 20% seen once. The CDR3 is 14 residues long. Germline values: CDR1 MNHNS, CDR2 SASEGT. Trimming left V 8 bases short and J 1 base short, with 11 bases between.

The sequence came from a human donor in good health. V gene TRBV6-1 combines with J gene TRBJ2-2; D is uncertain. Sequencing was performed on naive CD8+ T cells from blood. DNA of the CDR3: TGTGCCAGCCTTCTCTGGGAGAACACCGGGGAGCTGTTTTTT. It specifies CASLLWENTGELFF.